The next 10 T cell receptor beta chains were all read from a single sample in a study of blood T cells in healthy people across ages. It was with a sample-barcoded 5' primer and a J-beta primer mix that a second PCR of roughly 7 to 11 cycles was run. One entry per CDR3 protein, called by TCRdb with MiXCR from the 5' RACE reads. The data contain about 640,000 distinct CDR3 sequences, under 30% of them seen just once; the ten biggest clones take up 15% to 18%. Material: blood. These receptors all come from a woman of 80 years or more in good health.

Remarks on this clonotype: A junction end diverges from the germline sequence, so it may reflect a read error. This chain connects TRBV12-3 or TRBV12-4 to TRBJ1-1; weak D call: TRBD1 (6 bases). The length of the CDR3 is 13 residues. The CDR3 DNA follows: TGTGCCGGCAGGGGACAAATGAACACTGAAGCTTTCTTT. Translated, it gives CAGRGQMNTEAFF.

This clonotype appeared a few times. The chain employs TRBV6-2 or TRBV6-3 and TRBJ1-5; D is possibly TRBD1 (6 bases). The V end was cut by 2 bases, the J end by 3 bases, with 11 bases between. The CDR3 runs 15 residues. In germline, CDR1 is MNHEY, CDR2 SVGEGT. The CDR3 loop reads CASSYGQGNNQPQHF. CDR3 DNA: TGTGCCAGCAGTTACGGGCAGGGGAACAATCAGCCCCAGCATTTT.

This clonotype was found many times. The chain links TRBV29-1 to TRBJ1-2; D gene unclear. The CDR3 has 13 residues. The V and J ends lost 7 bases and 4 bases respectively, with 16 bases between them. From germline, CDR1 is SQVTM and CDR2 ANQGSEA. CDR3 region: CSAQDSAGYGYTF. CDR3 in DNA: TGCAGCGCTCAGGATTCTGCGGGCTATGGCTACACCTTC.

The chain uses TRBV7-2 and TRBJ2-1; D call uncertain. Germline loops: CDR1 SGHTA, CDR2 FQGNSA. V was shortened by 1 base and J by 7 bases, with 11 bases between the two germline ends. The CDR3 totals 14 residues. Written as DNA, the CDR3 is TGTGCCAGCAGCTTAGGACGACTCGGTAATGAGCAGTTCTTC. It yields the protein CASSLGRLGNEQFF.

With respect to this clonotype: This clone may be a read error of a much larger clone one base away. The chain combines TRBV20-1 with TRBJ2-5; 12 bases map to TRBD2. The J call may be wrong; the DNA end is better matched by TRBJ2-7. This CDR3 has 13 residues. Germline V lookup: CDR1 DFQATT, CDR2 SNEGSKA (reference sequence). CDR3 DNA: TGCAGTCCCCCACTAGCGGGGGGACGCGAGCAGTACTTC. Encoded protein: CSPPLAGGREQYF.

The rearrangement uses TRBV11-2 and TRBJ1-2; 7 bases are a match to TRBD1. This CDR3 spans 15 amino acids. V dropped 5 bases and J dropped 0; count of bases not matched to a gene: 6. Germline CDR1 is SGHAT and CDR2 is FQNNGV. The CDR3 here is CASSHYRGSNYGYTF. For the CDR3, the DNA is TGTGCCAGCAGCCATTACAGGGGCTCTAACTATGGCTACACCTTC.

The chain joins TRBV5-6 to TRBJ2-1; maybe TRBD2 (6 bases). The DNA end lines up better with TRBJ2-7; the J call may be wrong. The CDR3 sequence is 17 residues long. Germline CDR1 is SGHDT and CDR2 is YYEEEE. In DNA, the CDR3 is TGTGCCAGCAGCTTGGAGGAGGCGGGGAGCTCCTACAATGAGCAGTACTTC. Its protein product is CASSLEEAGSSYNEQYF.

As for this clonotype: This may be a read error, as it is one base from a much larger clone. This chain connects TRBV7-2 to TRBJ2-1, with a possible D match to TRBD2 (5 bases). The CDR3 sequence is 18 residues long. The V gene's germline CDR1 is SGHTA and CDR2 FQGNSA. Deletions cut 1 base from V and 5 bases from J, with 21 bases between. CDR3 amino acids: CASSLERARPGRNNEQFF. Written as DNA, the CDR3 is TGTGCCAGCAGCTTAGAGAGGGCTAGACCAGGACGGAACAATGAGCAGTTCTTC.

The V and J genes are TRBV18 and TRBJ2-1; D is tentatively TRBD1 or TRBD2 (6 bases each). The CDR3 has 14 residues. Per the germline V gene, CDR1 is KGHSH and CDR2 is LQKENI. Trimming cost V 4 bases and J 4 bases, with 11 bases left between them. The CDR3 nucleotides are TGTGCCAGCTCACTAAGGGGGGAATACAATGAGCAGTTCTTC. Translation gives CASSLRGEYNEQFF.

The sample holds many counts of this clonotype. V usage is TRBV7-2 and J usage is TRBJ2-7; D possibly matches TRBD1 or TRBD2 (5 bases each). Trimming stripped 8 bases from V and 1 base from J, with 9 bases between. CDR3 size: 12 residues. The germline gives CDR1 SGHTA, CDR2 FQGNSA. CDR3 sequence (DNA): TGTGCCAGCCGGGACGCTTCCTACGAGCAGTACTTC. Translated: CASRDASYEQYF.